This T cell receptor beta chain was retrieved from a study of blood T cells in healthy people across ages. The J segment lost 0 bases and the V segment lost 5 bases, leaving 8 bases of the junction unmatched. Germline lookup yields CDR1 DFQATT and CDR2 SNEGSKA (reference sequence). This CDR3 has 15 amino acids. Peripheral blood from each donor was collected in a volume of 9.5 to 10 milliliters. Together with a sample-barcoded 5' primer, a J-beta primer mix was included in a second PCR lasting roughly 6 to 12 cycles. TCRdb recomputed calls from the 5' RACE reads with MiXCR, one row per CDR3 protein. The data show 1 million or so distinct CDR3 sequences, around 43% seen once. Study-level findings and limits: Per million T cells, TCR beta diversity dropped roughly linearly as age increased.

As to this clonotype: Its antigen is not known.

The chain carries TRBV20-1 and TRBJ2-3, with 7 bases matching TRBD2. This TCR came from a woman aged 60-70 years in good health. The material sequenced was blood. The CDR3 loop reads CSARRRERSTDTQYF. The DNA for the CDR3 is TGCAGTGCTCGTCGGCGGGAGCGTAGCACAGATACGCAGTATTTT.